This T cell receptor beta chain was sequenced for a study of blood T cell repertoires in COVID-19. Using immunoSEQ multiplex PCR, the repertoire was profiled, and TCRdb retains in-frame clones only, with some absent. The sample shows under 95,000 clones, roughly 87% of them seen only once. Per the germline V gene, CDR1 is LGHDT and CDR2 is YNNKEL (reference sequence). Trimming left V 3 bases short and J 4 bases short, with 10 bases between. CDR3 length: 14 residues. This clone has just a few counts. Sample: peripheral blood. The source of this sequence is a man aged 45-65 years with acute or convalescent COVID-19. The J gene is TRBJ1-5, the V gene TRBV3-1 (or the pseudogene TRBV3-2); D remains unclear. This CDR3 is CASSQESGNQPQHF. CDR3 nucleotide sequence: TGTGCCAGCAGCCAGGAGTCTGGTAATCAGCCCCAGCATTTT.